This TCR beta chain originates from a study of T cell repertoires in aging, cancer and after chemotherapy. V lost 3 bases and J 1 base, leaving 10 bases between the germline ends. The CDR3 contains 15 residues. Germline V gene sequence: CDR1 MNHNS, CDR2 SASEGT. Multiplex touch-down PCR with TRB-A/B primers amplified rearranged V-D-J TRB sequences. TCRdb re-called the multiplex PCR reads through MiXCR, storing one row per CDR3 protein. The profile shows 15,000 or so distinct CDR3 sequences, over 20% of them singletons. TCR beta rearrangements were amplified from peripheral blood genomic DNA. This clonotype is medium-sized.

This sequence joins TRBV6-1 and TRBJ1-3, with D possibly TRBD1 on 5 matching bases. The clonotype comes from a human donor in good health. The sequencing sample was made of blood. CDR3 bases: TGTGCCAGCAGTGACCCTCGACAGTCTGGAAACACCATATATTTT. This gives the protein CASSDPRQSGNTIYF.